This T cell receptor beta chain emerged from a study of identifying expanded T cells in peripheral blood. In regard to this clone: The target antigen is unknown.

Overall study findings and caveats: Across healthy donors, higher total template counts meant significantly greater approximately 2-week count variance. Technical replicates showed roughly 1.2 changed clones; two weeks about 16; four weeks 19.

TCRdb's copy holds only in-frame clones and misses some; the assay was immunoSEQ multiplex PCR. The data show about 100,000 clones, approximately 88% seen once. The sample comprised blood. The sequence was obtained from a person aged 18 to 75 in good health.

This CDR3 is CASSLNSEYGYTF. Here the CDR3 DNA reads TGTGCCAGCAGTCTGAACAGCGAATATGGCTACACCTTC. V is TRBV2 and J is TRBJ1-2, with D uncertain. V dropped 5 bases and J dropped 5 bases, with 12 bases sitting between them. CDR3 length: 13 residues. The germline V gene has CDR1 SNHLY and CDR2 FYNNEI. The full variable domain, with the rest looked up from reference TRBV2 and TRBJ1-2, is EPEVTQTPSHQVTQMGQEVILRCVPISNHLYFYWYRQILGQKVEFLVSFYNNEISEKSEIFDDQFSVERPDGSNFTLKIRSTKLEDSAMYFCASSLNSEYGYTFGSGTRLTVV.